A selection of T cell receptor beta chains follows, all from one sample in a study of T-cell memory formation after mild COVID-19. TCRdb itself ran the 5' RACE reads through MiXCR, one entry per CDR3 protein. The sample holds some 110,000 distinct CDR3 sequences; around 12% are singletons and the top ten take around 30%. The sequenced sample was PBMCs or a T cell subset sorted from them (not recorded which). The source is an adult woman who had mild COVID-19 (a few samples of this study predate the infection). Cell type and time point are not known. CDR3s include the opening cysteine and the closing phenylalanine or tryptophan. Each record gives: V gene, CDR3 protein.

TRBV27,CASSFGGADGYTF
TRBV12-3/TRBV12-4,CASRPGTSFSYNSPLHF
TRBV7-9,CASSPPFDPSTDTQYF
TRBV19,CASSLSPGGTEAFF
TRBV7-3,CASSQGFGQGSPDEQFF
TRBV20-1,CSAWGLAGLQETQYF
TRBV10-1,CASSEIGSAYYNEQFF
TRBV7-9,CASSGGGVFYNEQFF
TRBV5-6,CASSATGLPAIYNEQFF
TRBV7-8,CASSLALGTGGPLRMDEQFF
TRBV7-2,CASTPPGEGSNYNEQFF
TRBV10-3,CAISESISAEQYF
TRBV5-5,CASSPHPGSYEQYF
TRBV6-5,CASSYSIWRNTEAFF